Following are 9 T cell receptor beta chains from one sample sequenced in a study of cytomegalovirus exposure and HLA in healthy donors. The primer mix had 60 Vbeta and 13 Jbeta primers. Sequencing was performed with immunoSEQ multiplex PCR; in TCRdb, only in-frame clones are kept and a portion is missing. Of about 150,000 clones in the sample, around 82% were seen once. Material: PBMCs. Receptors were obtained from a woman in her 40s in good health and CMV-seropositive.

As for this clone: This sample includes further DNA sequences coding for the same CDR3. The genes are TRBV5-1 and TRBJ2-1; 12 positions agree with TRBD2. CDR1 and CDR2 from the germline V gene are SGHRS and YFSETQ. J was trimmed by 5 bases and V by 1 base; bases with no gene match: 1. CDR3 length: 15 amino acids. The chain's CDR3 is CASSLRTSGNNEQFF. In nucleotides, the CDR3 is TGCGCCAGCAGCTTGCGGACTAGCGGGAACAATGAGCAGTTCTTC.

The CDR3 loop is CASSPTSGNGDTQYF. CDR3 in DNA: TGCGCCAGCAGCCCTACTAGCGGGAACGGAGATACGCAGTATTTT. The chain employs TRBV5-1 and TRBJ2-3; 10 positions match TRBD2. Germline CDR1 SGHRS, CDR2 YFSETQ. This CDR3 comprises 15 residues. The ends lost 4 bases at V and 5 bases at J; junction bases unmatched: 7.

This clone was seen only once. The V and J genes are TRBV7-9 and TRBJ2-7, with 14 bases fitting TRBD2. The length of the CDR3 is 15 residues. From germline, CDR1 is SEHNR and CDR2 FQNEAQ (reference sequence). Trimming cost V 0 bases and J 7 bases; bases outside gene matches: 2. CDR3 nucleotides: TGTGCCAGCAGCTTAGCGGGACTAGCGGGAGTGGAGCAGTACTTC. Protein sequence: CASSLAGLAGVEQYF.

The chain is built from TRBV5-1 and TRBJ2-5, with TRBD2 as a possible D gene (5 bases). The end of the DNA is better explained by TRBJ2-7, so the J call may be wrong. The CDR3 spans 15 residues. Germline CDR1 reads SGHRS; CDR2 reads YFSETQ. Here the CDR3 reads CASSPSGLGDYEQYF. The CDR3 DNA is TGCGCCAGCAGCCCTAGTGGTCTGGGAGATTACGAGCAGTACTTC.

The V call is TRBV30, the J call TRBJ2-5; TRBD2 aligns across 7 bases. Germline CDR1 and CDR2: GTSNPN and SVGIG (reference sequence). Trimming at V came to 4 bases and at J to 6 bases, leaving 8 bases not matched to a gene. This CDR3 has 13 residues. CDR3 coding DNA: TGTGCCTGGATGATAAGGGGAGGGCAGACCCAGTACTTC. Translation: CAWMIRGGQTQYF.

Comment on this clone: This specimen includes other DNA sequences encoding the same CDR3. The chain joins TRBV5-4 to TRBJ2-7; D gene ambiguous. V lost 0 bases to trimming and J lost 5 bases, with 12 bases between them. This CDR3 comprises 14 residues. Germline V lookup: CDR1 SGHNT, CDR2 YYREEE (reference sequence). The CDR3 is CASSLDLGTDEQYF. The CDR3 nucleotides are TGTGCCAGCAGCTTGGACCTCGGTACGGACGAGCAGTACTTC.

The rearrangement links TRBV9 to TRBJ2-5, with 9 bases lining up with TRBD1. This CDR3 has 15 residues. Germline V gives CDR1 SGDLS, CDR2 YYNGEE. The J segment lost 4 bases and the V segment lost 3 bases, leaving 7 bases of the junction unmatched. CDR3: CASSATGGGGETQYF. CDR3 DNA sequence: TGTGCCAGCAGCGCCACAGGGGGCGGGGGAGAGACCCAGTACTTC.

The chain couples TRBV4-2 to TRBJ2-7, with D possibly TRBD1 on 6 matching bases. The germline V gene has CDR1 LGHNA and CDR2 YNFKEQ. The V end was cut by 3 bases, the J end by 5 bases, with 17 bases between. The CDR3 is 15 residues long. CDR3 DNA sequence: TGTGCCAGCAGCCAGGCCGGGACATCTGAACACGAGCAGTACTTC. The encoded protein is CASSQAGTSEHEQYF.

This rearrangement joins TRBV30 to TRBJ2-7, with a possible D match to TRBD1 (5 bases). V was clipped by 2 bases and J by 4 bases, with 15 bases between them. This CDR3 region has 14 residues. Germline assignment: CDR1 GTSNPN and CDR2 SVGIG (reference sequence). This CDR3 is CAWSTGHSAYEQYF. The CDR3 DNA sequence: TGTGCCTGGAGTACAGGCCACTCGGCGTACGAGCAGTACTTC.